These T cell receptor beta chains were read from a single sample in a study of cytomegalovirus exposure and HLA in healthy donors. Sequencing used immunoSEQ multiplex PCR; TCRdb keeps in-frame clones, though not all of them. The data hold about 59,000 clones, with just under 75% observed a single time. Sequenced: PBMCs. The source is a man aged 25-40 years in good health and CMV-seropositive. CDR3s include the opening cysteine and the closing phenylalanine or tryptophan. A D gene is named only where the DNA matches it firmly. Clone sizes are given selectively: once, few, many, or a class where the clone is expanded.

TRBJ2-1,TRBD1,once,TRBV5-1,TGCGCCAGCAGCTTGACAGGGGGCTACAATGAGCAGTTCTTC,CASSLTGGYNEQFF
TRBJ2-5,-,few,TRBV7-9,TGTGCCAGCAGCCAGAGCCTGTCCGGGGAGACCCAGTACTTC,CASSQSLSGETQYF
TRBJ1-1,TRBD1,few,TRBV15,TGTGCCACCAGCAGCGACAGGGGAACTGAAGCTTTCTTT,CATSSDRGTEAFF
TRBJ2-3,-,-,TRBV7-2,TGTGCCAGCAGCTTAGATACAGGGATCCGAAGTACGCAGTATTTT,CASSLDTGIRSTQYF
TRBJ1-2,-,few,TRBV7-2,TGTGCCAGCAGCTCCCCTCCCAGGGTGGGGAATGGCTACACCTTC,CASSSPPRVGNGYTF
TRBJ2-7,TRBD1,few,TRBV28,TGTGCCAGCATGAACTCGGACAGGCTACCCTACGAGCAGTACTTC,CASMNSDRLPYEQYF
TRBJ2-1,TRBD1,-,TRBV5-4,TGTGCCAGCAGCTTGCCGACAGGGCAACACAATGAGCAGTTCTTC,CASSLPTGQHNEQFF
TRBJ1-4,TRBD1,-,TRBV19,TGTGCCAGTACCCCACCGGGACAGGGAGGTGGTGAAAAACTGTTTTTT,CASTPPGQGGGEKLFF
TRBJ2-7,-,-,TRBV29-1,TGCAGCGCCAAAAATTTTTACGAGCAGTACTTC,CSAKNFYEQYF
TRBJ2-3,-,-,TRBV27,TGTGCCAGCAGTTTATCGTGGGGAGCCTCGGATACGCAGTATTTT,CASSLSWGASDTQYF
TRBJ1-2,-,few,TRBV5-1,TGCGCCAGCAGCTCCCATTCGATCGCAGGGCGTAACTATGGCTACACCTTC,CASSSHSIAGRNYGYTF
TRBJ1-1,-,-,TRBV28,TGTGCCAGCAGTTTAATGGGAGCTTCAGAAATAGAAGCTTTCTTT,CASSLMGASEIEAFF
TRBJ1-2,TRBD1,few,TRBV6-5,TGTGCCAGCAGTCTAACAGGGGGCTATGGCTACACCTTC,CASSLTGGYGYTF
TRBJ2-7,-,-,TRBV6-5,TGTGCCAGCAGGCCAACAACAGCTAACCACGAGCAGTACTTC,CASRPTTANHEQYF
TRBJ2-3,-,-,TRBV28,TGTGCCAGCAGTCCATCGGCGAGGGTTAGCACAGATACGCAGTATTTT,CASSPSARVSTDTQYF
TRBJ1-2,-,-,TRBV20-1,TGCAGTGCTAGAGATAGAACCGGCTACACCTTC,CSARDRTGYTF
TRBJ2-1,-,-,TRBV7-3,TGTGCCAGCAGCTTAGATTCGACAACCTACAATGAGCAGTTCTTC,CASSLDSTTYNEQFF
TRBJ1-1,-,-,TRBV30,TGTGCCTGGAGTGTAGGGCGAGGGGGTTATGGTGAAGCTTTCTTT,CAWSVGRGGYGEAFF
TRBJ1-6,TRBD1,-,TRBV28,TGTGCCAGCAGTTCGTACTCCGGGACAGGGAATTCACCCCTCCACTTT,CASSSYSGTGNSPLHF
TRBJ2-7,TRBD1,few,TRBV5-5,TGTGCCAGCAGCTTCCCGACAGGGATAACGACAGAGCAGTACTTC,CASSFPTGITTEQYF
TRBJ2-3,TRBD1,-,TRBV9,TGTGCCAGCAGCGCTTCCGGGACAGGGGCGGATACGCAGTATTTT,CASSASGTGADTQYF
TRBJ2-7,TRBD2,-,TRBV2,TGTGCGACGTCGGGCGGGGGGGCCTACGAGCAGTACTTC,CATSGGGAYEQYF
TRBJ1-1,-,-,TRBV9,TGTGCCAGCACCCCGATAGGCAGCGAAGAAGCTTTCTTT,CASTPIGSEEAFF